A selection of T cell receptor beta chains follows, all from one sample in a study of cytomegalovirus exposure and HLA in healthy donors. Profiling relied on immunoSEQ multiplex PCR, and the TCRdb table lists in-frame clones only, not all of them. Here the sample spans 90,000 to 120,000 clones, around three quarters being singletons. Sequenced: PBMCs. All receptors come from a male donor in good health and CMV-seronegative. Both conserved end residues are part of each CDR3. The order of the fields is D gene, clone size, J gene, V gene, CDR3 protein, CDR3 DNA. A D gene is named only where the DNA matches it firmly. Clone size appears in some rows only: once, few, many, or a class for an expanded clone.

d_call: .; clone_size: .; j_call: TRBJ2-1; v_call: TRBV6-5; cdr3_aa: CASSYSRGNEQFF; cdr3_nt: TGTGCCAGCAGTTACTCTCGGGGGAATGAGCAGTTCTTC
d_call: TRBD1; clone_size: .; j_call: TRBJ2-5; v_call: TRBV27; cdr3_aa: CASSLSRQGGETQYF; cdr3_nt: TGTGCCAGCAGTTTATCGCGACAGGGCGGGGAGACCCAGTACTTC
d_call: .; clone_size: .; j_call: TRBJ2-5; v_call: TRBV7-9; cdr3_aa: CASAETVAETQYF; cdr3_nt: TGTGCCAGCGCGGAGACAGTCGCAGAGACCCAGTACTTC
d_call: TRBD1; clone_size: .; j_call: TRBJ1-1; v_call: TRBV5-1; cdr3_aa: CASSNTGANTEAFF; cdr3_nt: TGCGCCAGCAGTAATACAGGGGCGAACACTGAAGCTTTCTTT
d_call: .; clone_size: .; j_call: TRBJ2-7; v_call: TRBV6-6; cdr3_aa: CASSRQAVQYF; cdr3_nt: TGTGCCAGCAGTCGACAGGCCGTGCAGTACTTC
d_call: TRBD1; clone_size: few; j_call: TRBJ2-7; v_call: TRBV23-1; cdr3_aa: CASSQSNLDRGYEQYF; cdr3_nt: TGCGCCAGCAGTCAATCGAACCTGGACAGGGGCTACGAGCAGTACTTC
d_call: .; clone_size: few; j_call: TRBJ1-1; v_call: TRBV6-5; cdr3_aa: CASSYFFAGNTEAFF; cdr3_nt: TGTGCCAGCAGTTACTTTTTTGCAGGGAACACTGAAGCTTTCTTT
d_call: TRBD1; clone_size: few; j_call: TRBJ1-5; v_call: TRBV28; cdr3_aa: CASSPGTVSNQPQHF; cdr3_nt: TGTGCCAGCAGTCCTGGGACAGTAAGCAATCAGCCCCAGCATTTT
d_call: TRBD1; clone_size: .; j_call: TRBJ1-2; v_call: TRBV4-1; cdr3_aa: CASSLAGTGGVGVYGYTF; cdr3_nt: TGCGCCAGCAGCCTAGCCGGGACAGGGGGGGTTGGAGTCTATGGCTACACCTTC
d_call: .; clone_size: .; j_call: TRBJ1-4; v_call: TRBV15; cdr3_aa: CATSRDSGWEAGEKLFF; cdr3_nt: TGTGCCACCAGCAGAGATTCTGGGTGGGAGGCGGGGGAAAAACTGTTTTTT
d_call: .; clone_size: few; j_call: TRBJ1-5; v_call: TRBV5-6; cdr3_aa: CASSLELRQEEPQHF; cdr3_nt: TGTGCCAGCAGCTTGGAGCTCCGGCAGGAGGAGCCCCAGCATTTT
d_call: .; clone_size: .; j_call: TRBJ2-7; v_call: TRBV29-1; cdr3_aa: CSVGGDSYEQYF; cdr3_nt: TGCAGCGTTGGAGGTGACTCCTACGAGCAGTACTTC
d_call: TRBD2; clone_size: .; j_call: TRBJ2-5; v_call: TRBV30; cdr3_aa: CAWSQAGDTRRETQYF; cdr3_nt: TGTGCCTGGAGTCAAGCGGGGGACACCAGGAGAGAGACCCAGTACTTC
d_call: .; clone_size: .; j_call: TRBJ2-7; v_call: TRBV11-2; cdr3_aa: CASSLIRLHNYEQYF; cdr3_nt: TGTGCCAGCAGCTTAATTCGTCTGCACAACTACGAGCAGTACTTC
d_call: .; clone_size: .; j_call: TRBJ2-5; v_call: TRBV5-4; cdr3_aa: CASSLESFQETQYF; cdr3_nt: TGTGCCAGCAGCTTGGAGAGCTTCCAAGAGACCCAGTACTTC
d_call: .; clone_size: .; j_call: TRBJ2-5; v_call: TRBV7-2; cdr3_aa: CASSLDREGTQYF; cdr3_nt: TGTGCCAGCAGCTTGGACAGGGAGGGGACCCAGTACTTC
d_call: .; clone_size: .; j_call: TRBJ2-7; v_call: TRBV1; cdr3_aa: CTSSQDPSGTSGRLPTYEQYF; cdr3_nt: TGCACCAGCAGCCAAGATCCCTCCGGGACTAGCGGGAGGTTACCCACCTACGAGCAGTACTTC
d_call: .; clone_size: .; j_call: TRBJ2-7; v_call: TRBV30; cdr3_aa: CAWSVSYEQYF; cdr3_nt: TGTGCCTGGAGTGTTAGCTACGAGCAGTACTTC
d_call: .; clone_size: .; j_call: TRBJ1-3; v_call: TRBV5-1; cdr3_aa: CASRPKTGWDPGNTIYF; cdr3_nt: TGCGCCAGCAGACCCAAGACAGGCTGGGATCCTGGAAACACCATATATTTT
d_call: TRBD1; clone_size: .; j_call: TRBJ2-1; v_call: TRBV7-7; cdr3_aa: CASSFGGTGGDEQFF; cdr3_nt: TGTGCCAGCAGCTTCGGCGGGACAGGGGGGGATGAGCAGTTCTTC
d_call: .; clone_size: .; j_call: TRBJ1-5; v_call: TRBV2; cdr3_aa: CASSGYNSGVEQPQHF; cdr3_nt: TGTGCCAGCAGTGGTTATAATTCGGGGGTTGAACAGCCCCAGCATTTT
d_call: TRBD2; clone_size: .; j_call: TRBJ2-3; v_call: TRBV7-8; cdr3_aa: CASSLSGGRDTQYF; cdr3_nt: TGTGCCAGCAGCTTATCGGGAGGTAGGGATACGCAGTATTTT
d_call: TRBD1; clone_size: once; j_call: TRBJ1-2; v_call: TRBV6-5; cdr3_aa: CASGETGQGLGYTF; cdr3_nt: TGTGCCAGCGGCGAAACGGGACAGGGGCTTGGCTACACCTTC
d_call: TRBD1; clone_size: .; j_call: TRBJ2-7; v_call: TRBV13; cdr3_aa: CASSLGTGTGVSYEQYF; cdr3_nt: TGTGCCAGCAGCTTAGGTACCGGGACAGGGGTTTCCTACGAGCAGTACTTC
d_call: TRBD2; clone_size: .; j_call: TRBJ2-7; v_call: TRBV27; cdr3_aa: CASSTWGLAAIYEQYF; cdr3_nt: TGTGCCAGCAGTACTTGGGGACTAGCGGCCATCTACGAGCAGTACTTC
d_call: .; clone_size: few; j_call: TRBJ2-5; v_call: TRBV6-1; cdr3_aa: CASKSPNWTQYF; cdr3_nt: TGTGCCAGCAAGAGCCCCAATTGGACCCAGTACTTC
d_call: .; clone_size: .; j_call: TRBJ2-7; v_call: TRBV4-1; cdr3_aa: CASSQVATSRDEQYF; cdr3_nt: TGCGCCAGCAGCCAAGTTGCCACGAGTCGGGACGAGCAGTACTTC
d_call: TRBD2; clone_size: .; j_call: TRBJ2-7; v_call: TRBV7-2; cdr3_aa: CASSPAGGSGEQYF; cdr3_nt: TGTGCCAGCAGCCCAGCGGGAGGGTCTGGCGAGCAGTACTTC
d_call: TRBD2; clone_size: .; j_call: TRBJ2-1; v_call: TRBV6-5; cdr3_aa: CASSQLAGSEQFF; cdr3_nt: TGTGCCAGCAGTCAACTAGCGGGATCTGAGCAGTTCTTC
d_call: .; clone_size: .; j_call: TRBJ1-1; v_call: TRBV6-5; cdr3_aa: CASSYSSKAEAFF; cdr3_nt: TGTGCCAGCAGTTACTCGAGTAAAGCTGAAGCTTTCTTT
d_call: .; clone_size: .; j_call: TRBJ2-3; v_call: TRBV11-2; cdr3_aa: CASSLVRGIEYTQYF; cdr3_nt: TGTGCCAGCAGCTTAGTCCGCGGGATTGAGTATACGCAGTATTTT
d_call: TRBD2; clone_size: .; j_call: TRBJ2-1; v_call: TRBV7-3; cdr3_aa: CASSLISGTSRPADNEQFF; cdr3_nt: TGTGCCAGCAGCTTAATATCCGGGACTAGCCGTCCAGCTGACAATGAGCAGTTCTTC
d_call: TRBD1; clone_size: .; j_call: TRBJ2-1; v_call: TRBV18; cdr3_aa: CASSPGQGRNEQFF; cdr3_nt: TGTGCCAGCTCACCAGGACAGGGGAGGAATGAGCAGTTCTTC
d_call: TRBD1; clone_size: once; j_call: TRBJ1-5; v_call: TRBV6-1; cdr3_aa: CASSATGGGQPQHF; cdr3_nt: TGTGCCAGCAGTGCGACAGGGGGGGGTCAGCCCCAGCATTTT
d_call: .; clone_size: .; j_call: TRBJ1-1; v_call: TRBV7-9; cdr3_aa: CASDGKAFF; cdr3_nt: TGTGCCAGCGACGGGAAAGCTTTCTTT
d_call: .; clone_size: .; j_call: TRBJ2-5; v_call: TRBV2; cdr3_aa: CASRGETQYF; cdr3_nt: TGTGCCAGCCGCGGGGAGACCCAGTACTTC
d_call: TRBD1; clone_size: .; j_call: TRBJ1-1; v_call: TRBV5-5; cdr3_aa: CASSKDRGPGTSDAFF; cdr3_nt: TGTGCCAGCAGCAAGGACAGGGGGCCGGGAACCTCTGATGCTTTCTTT
d_call: TRBD2; clone_size: few; j_call: TRBJ2-5; v_call: TRBV9; cdr3_aa: CASSVASGGTQYF; cdr3_nt: TGTGCCAGCAGCGTAGCTAGCGGGGGGACCCAGTACTTC
d_call: .; clone_size: once; j_call: TRBJ2-5; v_call: TRBV2; cdr3_aa: CASSERGTLQETQYF; cdr3_nt: TGTGCCAGCAGTGAAAGGGGTACTCTCCAAGAGACCCAGTACTTC
d_call: TRBD2; clone_size: .; j_call: TRBJ2-4; v_call: TRBV13; cdr3_aa: CASSLGTSGRAGNIQYF; cdr3_nt: TGTGCCAGCAGCTTAGGGACTAGCGGGAGGGCTGGAAACATTCAGTACTTC
d_call: .; clone_size: .; j_call: TRBJ1-4; v_call: TRBV27; cdr3_aa: CASSSDLRQPTNEKLFF; cdr3_nt: TGTGCCAGCAGTTCGGACCTTAGACAGCCAACTAATGAAAAACTGTTTTTT
d_call: .; clone_size: .; j_call: TRBJ2-7; v_call: TRBV11-2; cdr3_aa: CASSLEFQASSYEQYF; cdr3_nt: TGTGCCAGCAGCTTAGAATTCCAGGCAAGCTCCTACGAGCAGTACTTC
d_call: TRBD1; clone_size: .; j_call: TRBJ1-2; v_call: TRBV30; cdr3_aa: CAWSPGGGQGARYGYSF; cdr3_nt: TGTGCCTGGAGTCCCGGTGGGGGGCAGGGGGCCCGATATGGCTACTCCTTC
d_call: TRBD1; clone_size: few; j_call: TRBJ2-7; v_call: TRBV28; cdr3_aa: CASSPTGIKVYEQYF; cdr3_nt: TGTGCCAGCAGCCCGACAGGGATTAAGGTCTACGAGCAGTACTTC
d_call: .; clone_size: few; j_call: TRBJ2-2; v_call: TRBV4-2; cdr3_aa: CASSQYGELFF; cdr3_nt: TGTGCCAGCAGCCAGTACGGGGAGCTGTTTTTT
d_call: .; clone_size: .; j_call: TRBJ2-7; v_call: TRBV27; cdr3_aa: CASSLSWSSYEQYF; cdr3_nt: TGTGCCAGCAGTTTATCCTGGAGCTCCTACGAGCAGTACTTC
d_call: .; clone_size: .; j_call: TRBJ2-5; v_call: TRBV19; cdr3_aa: CASSRHHIQETQYF; cdr3_nt: TGTGCCAGTAGTAGACACCATATCCAAGAGACCCAGTACTTC
d_call: TRBD2; clone_size: .; j_call: TRBJ2-2; v_call: TRBV10-2; cdr3_aa: CASSPSRGLADLTGELFF; cdr3_nt: TGCGCCAGCAGTCCTTCCCGGGGACTAGCGGACCTCACCGGGGAGCTGTTTTTT
d_call: TRBD2; clone_size: .; j_call: TRBJ2-1; v_call: TRBV7-9; cdr3_aa: CASSLEASGGQFF; cdr3_nt: TGTGCCAGCAGCTTAGAGGCTAGCGGTGGGCAGTTCTTC